The clone carrying this TCR beta chain was observed a handful of times. Antigen specificity is unknown. The source of the sample is a study of vaccination effects on CD4 cells after COVID-19. Germline assignment: CDR1 MDHEN and CDR2 SYDVKM. V dropped 8 bases and J dropped 1 base, with 11 bases sitting between them. The CDR3 length is 13 residues. Profiling relied on immunoSEQ multiplex PCR, and the TCRdb table lists in-frame clones only, not all of them. Here the sample spans 25,000 to 30,000 clones, around 80% being singletons. ViraFEST expansion of antigen-specific CD4+ T cells with viral peptide pools preceded sequencing. Having been cultured for around ten days, the cells underwent CD4+ T cell isolation. Every participant took two doses of the BNT162b2 or mRNA-1273 vaccine. Study-wide findings and caveats: Recruitment yielded few convalescent patients, and the study had no early post-infection timepoints. Marked clonal contraction was seen in infection- and vaccine-induced clones late after vaccination.

The sequence came from a human donor who received a COVID-19 vaccine. Some clones in this sample may be carry-over from other donors' samples. V usage is TRBV28 and J usage is TRBJ1-2, with unresolved D. This specimen was CD4+ T cells from PBMCs cultured with SARS-CoV-2 spike peptides, taken after COVID-19 vaccination. The CDR3 DNA reads TGTGCCAGCGGTAGCGGGGTTAACTATGGCTACACCTTC. This translates into CASGSGVNYGYTF.